This is a list of T cell receptor beta chains from one sample in a study of blood T cells in healthy people across ages. TCRdb re-called the 5' RACE reads with MiXCR, one entry per CDR3 protein. The table has hundreds of thousands of distinct CDR3 sequences, roughly 64% seen once; the top ten hold roughly 20%. The source material was blood. The receptors stem from a man aged 25 to 45 in good health. Each CDR3 is given with its conserved first and last residue. The D gene is left open where the match is weak. Rows may omit the clone size; those that give it use once, few, many or a size class.

j_call	clone_size	v_call	d_call	cdr3_nt	cdr3_aa
TRBJ2-1	NA	TRBV20-1	NA	TGCAGTGCTAGTTTAGCGCCAGGGGCAGGTTATGAGCAGTTCTTC	CSASLAPGAGYEQFF
TRBJ2-5	few	TRBV11-2	NA	TGTGCCAGCAGCTTAGAAAGGGAGGAGACCCAGTACTTC	CASSLEREETQYF
TRBJ1-1	NA	TRBV4-2	NA	TGTGCCAGCAACCCAACTGGCAGGTTGGATACTGAAGCTTTCTTT	CASNPTGRLDTEAFF
TRBJ2-5	few	TRBV20-1	NA	TGCAGTGCTGAGAGGGACTTGTGGAAGGGGACCCAGTACTTC	CSAERDLWKGTQYF
TRBJ2-3	NA	TRBV20-1	TRBD2	TGCAGTGCTAGACAAGCGGGGAGGGATGTCGGAGATACGCAGTATTTT	CSARQAGRDVGDTQYF
TRBJ2-7	few	TRBV20-1	NA	TGCAGTGCAGCGACAGATTCCTACGAGCAGTACTTC	CSAATDSYEQYF
TRBJ1-2	NA	TRBV20-1	TRBD1	TGCAGTGCGGAGGGACAGGAAGAAAATGGCTACACCTTC	CSAEGQEENGYTF
TRBJ2-4	few	TRBV4-2	NA	TGTGCCAGCAGCTGGAGAACCCGCGGGGAGCAGTACTTC	CASSWRTRGEQYF
TRBJ2-1	NA	TRBV12-3/TRBV12-4	NA	TGTGCCAGCAGTTTATTCGAGGGAGTCCCCTACAATGAGCAGTTCTTC	CASSLFEGVPYNEQFF
TRBJ2-1	NA	TRBV7-9	TRBD2	TGTGCCAGCAGCCCGGGGACTAGCGGGGAGGAGCAGTTCTTC	CASSPGTSGEEQFF
TRBJ2-7	NA	TRBV4-3	NA	TGCGCCAGCAGCCAAGACCCCGCCGGCGAGCAGTACTTC	CASSQDPAGEQYF
TRBJ2-3	NA	TRBV11-2	NA	TGTGCCAGCAGCTTAGGCAGTTATCGCACAGATACGCAGTATTTT	CASSLGSYRTDTQYF
TRBJ1-5	NA	TRBV7-8	TRBD1	TGTGCCAGCAGCTTAGGGCAGGGGGCGGTCGGTCAGCCCCAGCATTTT	CASSLGQGAVGQPQHF
TRBJ2-5	NA	TRBV5-1	NA	TGCGCCAGCTCAACCGGAGGAAGCCAAGAGACCCAGTACTTC	CASSTGGSQETQYF
TRBJ2-1	NA	TRBV6-5	TRBD2	TGTGCCAGCACTCCTTGGCCGGGACTAGGTAACAATGAGCAGTTCTTC	CASTPWPGLGNNEQFF
TRBJ2-7	NA	TRBV20-1	TRBD1	TGCAGTGCCAGCAAGGGACAGGCTTGGGACGAGCAGTACTTC	CSASKGQAWDEQYF
TRBJ1-1	NA	TRBV3-1	NA	TGTGCCAGCAGCCAAGGGGGGGGGTACATGAACACTGAAGCTTTCTTT	CASSQGGGYMNTEAFF
TRBJ1-1	NA	TRBV20-1	NA	TGCAGTGCTAGAGACCGGATCGGACACCTTGAAGCTTTCTTT	CSARDRIGHLEAFF
TRBJ1-1	NA	TRBV20-1	NA	TGCAGTGCTAGCCGCAACACTGAAGCTTTCTTT	CSASRNTEAFF
TRBJ1-4	NA	TRBV12-3/TRBV12-4	NA	TGTGCCAGCCGCGGAGGGGTCTATGAAAAACTGTTTTTT	CASRGGVYEKLFF
TRBJ2-5	NA	TRBV20-1	NA	TGCAGTGCTAGCGGGAGTTATGAGACCCAGTACTTC	CSASGSYETQYF
TRBJ2-1	NA	TRBV29-1	NA	TGCAGCGTTGAGGGTCAGCTTCCCTACAATGAGCAGTTCTTC	CSVEGQLPYNEQFF
TRBJ1-1	NA	TRBV29-1	NA	TGCAGCGTTGAGACGCCTGGCACTGAAGCTTTCTTT	CSVETPGTEAFF
TRBJ1-2	NA	TRBV30	NA	TGTGCCTGGACCTCCGGGGTGCGCTCTGACTACACCTTC	CAWTSGVRSDYTF
TRBJ1-2	NA	TRBV29-1	NA	TGCAGCGTTGAAGGGTCGGACGGTGGCTACACCTTC	CSVEGSDGGYTF
TRBJ1-1	NA	TRBV4-1	NA	TGCGCCAGCAGCAACGGGCAGGGATACACTGAAGCTTTCTTT	CASSNGQGYTEAFF
TRBJ1-2	many	TRBV29-1	NA	TGCAGCGTACTTTTATGGGAGTACGGCTACACCTTC	CSVLLWEYGYTF
TRBJ2-1	few	TRBV20-1	NA	TGCAGTGCTAGAGTCCGGAGTGACTTCTACAATGAGCAGTTCTTC	CSARVRSDFYNEQFF
TRBJ1-4	NA	TRBV13	NA	TGTGCCAGCAGCTTAGGCAGGGGAATCGGAACTAATGAAAAACTGTTTTTT	CASSLGRGIGTNEKLFF
TRBJ2-1	NA	TRBV5-1	TRBD2	TGCGCCAGCAGCTTGGTACCGGCTAGCGGGGGATTCTACAATGAGCAGTTCTTC	CASSLVPASGGFYNEQFF
TRBJ2-3	NA	TRBV4-1	NA	TGCGCCAGCAGAGCGCTTGGGCGCACAGATACGCAGTATTTT	CASRALGRTDTQYF
TRBJ1-4	NA	TRBV2	NA	TGTGCCAGCAGGGGGGGAGAAAAACTGTTTTTT	CASRGGEKLFF
TRBJ2-3	NA	TRBV5-1	NA	TGCGCCAGCAGCGATCAGGACTCCGGGGATACGCAGTATTTT	CASSDQDSGDTQYF
TRBJ2-1	NA	TRBV7-3	NA	TGTGCCAGCAGCCTAGACTATTCCAGCGAGCAGTTCTTC	CASSLDYSSEQFF
TRBJ2-7	few	TRBV11-2	NA	TGTGCCAGCAGCTTAAAACAGGGCCCCTACGAGCAGTACTTC	CASSLKQGPYEQYF
TRBJ2-2	NA	TRBV9	NA	TGTGCCAGCAGTGGCAACAGTCAAACCACCGGGGAGCTGTTTTTT	CASSGNSQTTGELFF
TRBJ2-7	few	TRBV7-2	NA	TGTGCCAGCAGCTCGTCGACTGCCTACGAGCAGTACTTC	CASSSSTAYEQYF
TRBJ1-6	NA	TRBV4-2	NA	TGTGCCAGCAGCCAGAAACAGGGCTATGATTCACCCCTCCACTTT	CASSQKQGYDSPLHF
TRBJ2-7	NA	TRBV7-2	NA	TGTGCCAGCAGCCCCTACCCGGGGGTATCCTACGAGCAGTACTTC	CASSPYPGVSYEQYF
TRBJ2-1	NA	TRBV9	NA	TGTGCCAGCAGCGTAAGTGGAGGGAGAGGAGATGAGCAGTTCTTC	CASSVSGGRGDEQFF
TRBJ2-1	few	TRBV5-1	TRBD1	TGCGCCAGCAGCTCAACCCCGTCGGGACAGGGGATACTAGCGACCTACAATGAGCAGTTCTTC	CASSSTPSGQGILATYNEQFF
TRBJ2-7	NA	TRBV20-1	NA	TGCAGTGCTGGCCCGCGAGCTCTCTCCTACGAGCAGTACTTC	CSAGPRALSYEQYF
TRBJ2-1	NA	TRBV5-1	NA	TGCGCCAGCAGCTTAGCAGGGTTTAACAATGAGCAGTTCTTC	CASSLAGFNNEQFF
TRBJ2-5	NA	TRBV7-2	NA	TGTGCCAGCAGCCTCACGACTAGACTAGAGACCCAGTACTTC	CASSLTTRLETQYF
TRBJ1-4	NA	TRBV12-3/TRBV12-4	NA	TGTGCCAGCAGTTTACCAGGGGTTGATGAAAAACTGTTTTTT	CASSLPGVDEKLFF
TRBJ2-7	NA	TRBV6-6	TRBD2	TGTGCCAGCAGTTACCCACGAGCGGGGGAATACGAGCAGTACTTC	CASSYPRAGEYEQYF
TRBJ1-6	NA	TRBV7-3	NA	TGTGCCAGCAGCTTAACAATTAATTCACCCCTCCACTTT	CASSLTINSPLHF